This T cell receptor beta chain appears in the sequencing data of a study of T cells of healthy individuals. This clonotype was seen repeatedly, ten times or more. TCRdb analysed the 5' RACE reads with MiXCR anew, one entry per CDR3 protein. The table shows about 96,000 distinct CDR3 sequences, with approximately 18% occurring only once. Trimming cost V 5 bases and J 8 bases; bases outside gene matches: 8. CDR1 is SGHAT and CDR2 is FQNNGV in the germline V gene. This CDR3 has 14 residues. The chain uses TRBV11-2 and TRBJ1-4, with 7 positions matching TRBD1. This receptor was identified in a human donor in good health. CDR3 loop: CASSLTRGREKLFF. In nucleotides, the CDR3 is TGTGCCAGCAGCCTGACGAGGGGGCGGGAAAAACTGTTTTTT.